The 19 T cell receptor beta chains below were found in one sample sequenced in a study of control samples from healthy donors and cancer patients (dated by TCRdb to 2020 to 2021). The library was made by the immunoSEQ multiplex PCR assay. TCRdb limited this immuneACCESS table to in-frame rearrangements with V and J called. A share of clones is missing; checked studies link under half to unresolved V genes, and the rest is unexplained. The sample table lists approximately 97,000 clones, roughly nine tenths of them with a count of one. 2% to 2.5% of the sample lies in the top ten. Specimen: blood. These TCRs come from a woman aged 18-29 years in good health.

This clone has a single count. The rearrangement joins TRBV18 to TRBJ1-2; 9 positions match TRBD1. This CDR3 contains 15 residues. V lost 3 bases to trimming and J lost 4 bases; unmatched junction nucleotides: 6. The germline CDR1 and CDR2 sequences are KGHSH and LQKENI. In nucleotides, the CDR3 is TGTGCCAGCTCACCGGGACAGGGTACCCTCTATGGCTACACCTTC. It yields the protein CASSPGQGTLYGYTF.

CDR3 protein: CASSRPGQKSTNEKLFF. In nucleotides, the CDR3 is TGTGCCAGCAGCCGACCGGGACAGAAATCAACTAATGAAAAACTGTTTTTT. The rearrangement joins TRBV14 to TRBJ1-4; 7 nucleotides align to TRBD1. This CDR3 spans 17 amino acids. Unmatched junction bases numbered 8, after V lost 4 bases and J lost 0 bases. Germline V lookup: CDR1 SGHDN, CDR2 FVKESK.

The count of this clone is one. V usage is TRBV27 and J usage is TRBJ2-7; D call uncertain. Germline V CDR1 and CDR2: MNHEY, SMNVEV (reference sequence). This CDR3 region has 16 residues. The V gene lost 6 bases and the J gene lost 2 bases, with 20 bases spanning the gap. This CDR3 reads CASSQDLGVLTYEQYF. DNA of the CDR3: TGTGCCAGCAGCCAGGACCTGGGCGTACTAACCTACGAGCAGTACTTC.

The chain uses TRBV6-4 and TRBJ2-2; D gene unclear. The CDR3 covers 13 residues. Looked up from germline, CDR1 is MRHNA and CDR2 is SNTAGT. Trimming took 5 bases from V and 0 from J, leaving 4 bases between them. The CDR3 sequence: CASSLANTGELFF. The CDR3 DNA follows: TGTGCCAGCAGTCTAGCGAACACCGGGGAGCTGTTTTTT.

Points on this clone: At one end, the junction sequence differs from germline, possibly due to a read error. The rearrangement links TRBV5-1 to TRBJ2-7, with 14 bases aligning to TRBD2. This CDR3 region has 15 residues. Germline CDR1 reads SGHRS; CDR2 reads YFSETQ. CDR3 loop: CAGSSGLAGAYEQYF. The CDR3 nucleotides read TGCGCCGGCAGCTCGGGACTAGCGGGAGCCTACGAGCAGTACTTC.

The chain has TRBV12-5 and TRBJ1-4; tentatively, D is TRBD1 (6 bases). Trimming shortened V by 4 bases and J by 5 bases, and 14 bases separated the two germline ends. CDR1 is LGHNT, CDR2 FRNRAP, per germline. This CDR3 has 15 residues. The CDR3 loop reads CASGWTGTPNEKLFF. In DNA, the CDR3 is TGTGCTAGTGGTTGGACCGGGACACCGAATGAAAAACTGTTTTTT.

This chain joins TRBV7-2 and TRBJ2-7, with 9 bases matching TRBD1. V shed 1 base, J shed 4 bases, and the junction held 5 bases outside the gene matches. Germline-derived CDR1 and CDR2 are SGHTA and FQGNSA. This CDR3 has 15 amino acids. CDR3 in amino acids: CASSLVTGGEYEQYF. The DNA for the CDR3 is TGTGCCAGCAGCTTAGTTACAGGGGGCGAATACGAGCAGTACTTC. The variable domain in full, completed from reference TRBV7-2 and TRBJ2-7, reads GAGVSQSPSNKVTEKGKDVELRCDPISGHTALYWYRQSLGQGLEFLIYFQGNSAPDKSGLPSDRFSAERTGGSVSTLTIQRTQQEDSAVYLCASSLVTGGEYEQYFGPGTRLTVT.

This chain links TRBV4-3 with TRBJ2-7; 14 bases are shared with TRBD2. V lost 0 bases, J lost 7 bases, and 8 bases stayed unmatched. The CDR3 sequence is 17 residues long. CDR1 and CDR2 (germline): LGHNA, YSLEER. This CDR3 is CASSQDLGLAGVGEQYF. The CDR3 region has the DNA TGCGCCAGCAGCCAAGATCTGGGACTAGCGGGAGTTGGTGAGCAGTACTTC.

The rearrangement joins TRBV29-1 to TRBJ1-1; perhaps TRBD1 as D (6 bases). The CDR3 contains 16 residues. V lost 7 bases and J lost 1, with 22 bases in between. Germline V lookup: CDR1 SQVTM, CDR2 ANQGSEA. CDR3 amino acids: CSAKNSGARGNTEAFF. For the CDR3, the DNA is TGCAGCGCCAAGAACTCGGGGGCGCGAGGGAACACTGAAGCTTTCTTT.

In DNA form, the CDR3 reads TGTGCCAGCACCCGGACAGGGCGTGCCACTGAAGCTTTCTTT. Translated: CASTRTGRATEAFF. The chain combines TRBV6-5 with TRBJ1-1, with 8 bases matching TRBD1. The CDR3 has 14 amino acids. Per the germline V gene, CDR1 is MNHEY and CDR2 is SVGAGI. V lost 7 bases and J lost 4; bases outside the gene matches: 8.

DNA of the CDR3: TGTGCCAGTAGTACGGGAGGTAATGAGCAGTTCTTC. Residues: CASSTGGNEQFF. J is TRBJ2-1 and V is TRBV19; 7 nucleotides agree with TRBD2. CDR3 length equals 12 residues. CDR1 LNHDA and CDR2 SQIVND come from the germline V gene (reference sequence). J was trimmed by 7 bases and V by 4 bases; bases with no gene match: 1.

V gene TRBV11-2 combines with J gene TRBJ1-1, with D hard to call. V was trimmed by 2 bases and J by 0 bases, leaving 7 bases between them. CDR1 and CDR2 (germline): SGHAT, FQNNGV. This CDR3 has 14 residues. In DNA form, the CDR3 reads TGTGCCAGCAGCTTATCACTCCTGAACACTGAAGCTTTCTTT. This translates into CASSLSLLNTEAFF.

The genes are TRBV11-2 and TRBJ2-3; no reliable D call. The CDR3 has 16 residues. Trimming stripped 1 base from V and 0 bases from J, with 11 bases between. Germline V CDR1 and CDR2: SGHAT, FQNNGV. The DNA of the CDR3 is TGTGCCAGCAGCTTAGTTGGCGGCACTAGCACAGATACGCAGTATTTT. Amino acid sequence: CASSLVGGTSTDTQYF.

In nucleotides, the CDR3 is TGTGCCAGCAGTTACTCGGACTACGAGCAGTACTTC. This translates into CASSYSDYEQYF. V usage is TRBV6-2 or TRBV6-3 and J usage is TRBJ2-7; no firm D call. Germline CDR1 reads MNHEY; CDR2 reads SVGEGT. The V end lost 0 bases, the J end lost 3 bases, and 3 bases lay between the germline ends. The CDR3 runs to 12 residues.

The rearrangement links TRBV19 to TRBJ2-2; 7 bases are shared with TRBD1. The germline V gene has CDR1 LNHDA and CDR2 SQIVND (reference sequence). CDR3 length equals 13 residues. Germline trimming cut 7 bases from V and 5 bases from J; bases unmatched to any gene: 4. CDR3 nucleotides: TGTGCCAGTAAGACGACAGGGACCGGGGAGCTGTTTTTT. Translation gives CASKTTGTGELFF.

CDR3 region: CASSQGGGYTF. CDR3 nucleotide sequence: TGTGCCAGCAGCCAGGGAGGTGGCTACACCTTC. J is TRBJ1-2 and V is TRBV25-1, with D possibly matching TRBD1 (5 bases). The V end was cut by 6 bases, the J end by 7 bases, with 9 bases between. This CDR3 has 11 amino acids. Germline V gene sequence: CDR1 MGHDK, CDR2 SYGVNS.

This chain links TRBV6-5 with TRBJ2-3; D possibly matches TRBD1 or TRBD2 (5 bases each). The germline V gene has CDR1 MNHEY and CDR2 SVGAGI. The CDR3 spans 15 residues. V lost 6 bases and J lost 0, with 13 bases in between. CDR3 sequence reads: CASRFGGASTDTQYF. CDR3 in DNA: TGTGCCAGCAGATTTGGGGGAGCAAGCACAGATACGCAGTATTTT.

The J gene is TRBJ1-1, the V gene TRBV28; 7 nucleotides align to TRBD1. This CDR3 contains 15 residues. Germline values: CDR1 MDHEN, CDR2 SYDVKM. The trim removed 5 bases at V and 7 bases at J, leaving 13 bases unmatched. The chain's CDR3 is CASSPPPPGTVEAFF. CDR3 nucleotide sequence: TGTGCCAGCAGTCCACCCCCTCCCGGGACAGTTGAAGCTTTCTTT. Together with reference TRBV28 and TRBJ1-1, the CDR3 gives the full variable domain: DVKVTQSSRYLVKRTGEKVFLECVQDMDHENMFWYRQDPGLGLRLIYFSYDVKMKEKGDIPEGYSVSREKKERFSLILESASTNQTSMYLCASSPPPPGTVEAFFGQGTRLTVV.

The V call is TRBV27, the J call TRBJ2-5, with 9 positions matching TRBD2. CDR1 is MNHEY, CDR2 SMNVEV, per germline (reference sequence). The V and J ends lost 5 bases and 7 bases, in that order; junction bases with no gene match: 8. CDR3 size: 14 residues. The CDR3 loop is CASSPLAGTTTQYF. CDR3 DNA: TGTGCCAGCAGTCCCCTAGCGGGGACAACGACCCAGTACTTC.